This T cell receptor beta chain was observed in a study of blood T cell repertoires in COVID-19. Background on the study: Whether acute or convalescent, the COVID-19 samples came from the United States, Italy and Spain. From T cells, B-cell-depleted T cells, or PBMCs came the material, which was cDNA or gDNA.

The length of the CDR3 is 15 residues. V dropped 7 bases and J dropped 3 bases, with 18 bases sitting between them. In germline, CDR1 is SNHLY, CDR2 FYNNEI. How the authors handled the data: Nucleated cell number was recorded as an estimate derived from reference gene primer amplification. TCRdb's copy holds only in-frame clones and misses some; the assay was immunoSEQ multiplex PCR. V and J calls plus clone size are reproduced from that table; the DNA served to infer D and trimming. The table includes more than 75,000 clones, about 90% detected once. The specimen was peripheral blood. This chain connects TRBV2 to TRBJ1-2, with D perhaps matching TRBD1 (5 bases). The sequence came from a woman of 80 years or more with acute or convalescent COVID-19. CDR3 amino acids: CASKGGAALYYGYTF. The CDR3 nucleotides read TGTGCCAGCAAGGGCGGGGCGGCCCTTTACTATGGCTACACCTTC.